Listed below are T cell receptor beta chains from one sample, sequenced in a study of cytotoxic CD8 clonotypes in ibrutinib-treated CLL. Assay: immunoSEQ multiplex PCR; the TCRdb copy retains only in-frame clones and omits some. The table lists 30,000 to 40,000 clones, roughly two thirds of them singletons, with about a quarter in the top ten. Sequences were derived from PBMCs, sampled before ibrutinib treatment. The receptor set was obtained from a human donor with chronic lymphocytic leukemia. Both conserved end residues are trimmed from each CDR3. Fields, in order: D gene, V gene, J gene, CDR3 protein. The D gene is left open where the match is weak.

.	TRBV28	TRBJ1-1	ASAGQTNTEAF
.	TRBV9	TRBJ2-5	ASSVSDGWQTQY
.	TRBV28	TRBJ1-1	ASTDGGQRTEAF
TRBD1	TRBV9	TRBJ1-5	ASSVGQGPSIAQH
TRBD1	TRBV25-1	TRBJ2-2	ASSTRDRVGGELF
TRBD1	TRBV27	TRBJ2-7	ASSLGQFYEQY
.	TRBV30	TRBJ1-1	AWSSTEAF
.	TRBV5-1	TRBJ1-2	ASSLAGPANYGYT
.	TRBV2	TRBJ2-7	ASPRPGLSSYEQY
.	TRBV11-1	TRBJ2-7	ASSLEERSTEQY
.	TRBV29-1	TRBJ2-3	SGGDTQY
TRBD1	TRBV30	TRBJ2-1	AWSVRDRVYEQF
.	TRBV7-3	TRBJ2-1	ASSLDQYNEQF
TRBD1	TRBV15	TRBJ1-4	ATSRNTGGLNEKLF